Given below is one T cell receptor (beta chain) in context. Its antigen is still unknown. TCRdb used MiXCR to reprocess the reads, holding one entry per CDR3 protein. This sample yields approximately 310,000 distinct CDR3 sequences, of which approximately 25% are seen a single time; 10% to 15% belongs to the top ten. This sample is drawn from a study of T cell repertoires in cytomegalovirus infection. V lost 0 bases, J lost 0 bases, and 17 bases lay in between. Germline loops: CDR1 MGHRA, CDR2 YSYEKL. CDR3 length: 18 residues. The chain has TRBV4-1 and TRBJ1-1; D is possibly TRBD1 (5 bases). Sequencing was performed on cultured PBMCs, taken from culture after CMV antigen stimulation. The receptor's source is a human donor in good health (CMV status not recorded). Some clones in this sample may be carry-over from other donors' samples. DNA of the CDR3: TGCGCCAGCAGCCAAGAAACGGCAGTGGACACACTGAACACTGAAGCTTTCTTT. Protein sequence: CASSQETAVDTLNTEAFF.